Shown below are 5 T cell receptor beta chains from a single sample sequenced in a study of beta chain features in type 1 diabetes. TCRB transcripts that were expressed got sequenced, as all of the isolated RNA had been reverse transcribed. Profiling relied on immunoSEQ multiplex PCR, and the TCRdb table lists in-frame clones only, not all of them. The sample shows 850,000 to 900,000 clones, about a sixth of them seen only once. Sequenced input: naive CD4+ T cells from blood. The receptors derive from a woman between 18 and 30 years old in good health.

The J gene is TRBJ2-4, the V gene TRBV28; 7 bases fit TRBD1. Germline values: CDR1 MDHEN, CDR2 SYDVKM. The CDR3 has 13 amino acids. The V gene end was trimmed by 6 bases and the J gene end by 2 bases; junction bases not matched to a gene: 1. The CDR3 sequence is CASRQGSKNIQYF. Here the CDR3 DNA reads TGTGCCAGCAGACAGGGGTCCAAAAACATTCAGTACTTC. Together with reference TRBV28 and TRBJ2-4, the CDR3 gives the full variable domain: DVKVTQSSRYLVKRTGEKVFLECVQDMDHENMFWYRQDPGLGLRLIYFSYDVKMKEKGDIPEGYSVSREKKERFSLILESASTNQTSMYLCASRQGSKNIQYFGAGTRLSVL.

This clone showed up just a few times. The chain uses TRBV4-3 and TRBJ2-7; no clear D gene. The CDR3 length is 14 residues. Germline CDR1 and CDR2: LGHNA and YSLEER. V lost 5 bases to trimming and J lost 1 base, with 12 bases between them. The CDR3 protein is CASSKTRHSYEQYF. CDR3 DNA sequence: TGCGCCAGCAGCAAAACCAGGCATTCCTACGAGCAGTACTTC.

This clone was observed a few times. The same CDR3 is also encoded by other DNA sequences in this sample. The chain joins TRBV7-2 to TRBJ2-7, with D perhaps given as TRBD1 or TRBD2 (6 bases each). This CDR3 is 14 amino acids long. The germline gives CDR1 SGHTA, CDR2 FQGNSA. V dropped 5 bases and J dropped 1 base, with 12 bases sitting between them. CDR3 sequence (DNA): TGTGCCAGCAGCCTAGGGGGGATTTCCTACGAGCAGTACTTC. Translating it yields CASSLGGISYEQYF.

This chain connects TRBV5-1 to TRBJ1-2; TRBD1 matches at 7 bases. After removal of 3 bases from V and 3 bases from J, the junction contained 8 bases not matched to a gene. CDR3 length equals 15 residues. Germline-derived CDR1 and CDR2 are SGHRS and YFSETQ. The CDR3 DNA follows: TGCGCCAGCAGCTACAACAGGGGCGCGGACTATGGCTACACCTTC. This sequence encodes CASSYNRGADYGYTF.

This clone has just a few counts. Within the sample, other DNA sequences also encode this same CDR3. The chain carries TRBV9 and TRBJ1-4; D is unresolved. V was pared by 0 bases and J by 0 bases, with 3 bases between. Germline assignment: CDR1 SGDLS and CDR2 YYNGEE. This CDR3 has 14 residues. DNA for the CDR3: TGTGCCAGCAGCGTAGGGGCAACTAATGAAAAACTGTTTTTT. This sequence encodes CASSVGATNEKLFF.